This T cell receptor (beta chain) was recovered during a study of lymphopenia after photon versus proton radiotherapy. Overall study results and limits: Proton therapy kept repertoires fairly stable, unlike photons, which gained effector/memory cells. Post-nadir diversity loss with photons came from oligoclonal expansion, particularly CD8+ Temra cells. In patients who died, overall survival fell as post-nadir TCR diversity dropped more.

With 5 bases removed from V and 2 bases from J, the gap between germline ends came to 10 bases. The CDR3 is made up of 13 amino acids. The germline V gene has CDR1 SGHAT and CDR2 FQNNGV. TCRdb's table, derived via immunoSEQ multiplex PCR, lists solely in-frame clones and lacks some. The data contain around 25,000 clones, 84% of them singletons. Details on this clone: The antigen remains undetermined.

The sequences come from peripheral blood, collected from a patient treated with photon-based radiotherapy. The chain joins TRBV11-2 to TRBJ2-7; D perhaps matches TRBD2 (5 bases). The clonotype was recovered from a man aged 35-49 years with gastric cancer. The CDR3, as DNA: TGTGCCAGCAGCCTCGGACTGACCTACGAGCAGTACTTC. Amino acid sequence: CASSLGLTYEQYF.